These T cell receptor beta chains were read from a single sample in a study of CD8 T cells in Susac syndrome. A single record per CDR3 protein comes from TCRdb applying MiXCR to the immunoSEQ multiplex PCR reads. The sample yields 95,000 to 150,000 distinct CDR3 sequences, about 93% seen once. Sequenced sample: CD8+ T cells from PBMCs. The source is a human donor with Susac syndrome. CDR3s include the opening cysteine and the closing phenylalanine or tryptophan. The D gene is left open where the match is weak. Not every row has a clone size; where given, it reads once, few, many or a size class.

DNA: TGTGCCAGTCTCGGGGGACCCTTCGAGCAGTACTTC
CDR3: CASLGGPFEQYF
size: -
V: TRBV6-6
D: -
J: TRBJ2-7

DNA: TGTGCCAGCAGCTTAGCAGGACCCGCCTACGAGCAGTACTTC
CDR3: CASSLAGPAYEQYF
size: -
V: TRBV11-2
D: -
J: TRBJ2-7

DNA: TGTGCCAGCAGTCCACAGGGATCCTATGGCTACACCTTC
CDR3: CASSPQGSYGYTF
size: -
V: TRBV12-3/TRBV12-4
D: -
J: TRBJ1-2

DNA: TGCAGCGTTACCGTCAGCTCCTACAATGAGCAGTTCTTC
CDR3: CSVTVSSYNEQFF
size: -
V: TRBV29-1
D: -
J: TRBJ2-1

DNA: TGCAGTGCTAGAGATCTCTTGACAGGGGGCGAGCAGTACTTC
CDR3: CSARDLLTGGEQYF
size: -
V: TRBV20-1
D: TRBD1
J: TRBJ2-7

DNA: TGTGCCTGGACCCCCGGACCTCCCGAGCAGTACTTC
CDR3: CAWTPGPPEQYF
size: -
V: TRBV30
D: -
J: TRBJ2-7

DNA: TGCAGTGCTAGGCCCGTCACAGGGACTGGGGCCAACGTCCTGACTTTC
CDR3: CSARPVTGTGANVLTF
size: -
V: TRBV20-1
D: -
J: TRBJ2-6

DNA: TGTGCCAGCAGTGCCCAAGCGAATGAAAAACTGTTTTTT
CDR3: CASSAQANEKLFF
size: -
V: TRBV25-1
D: -
J: TRBJ1-4

DNA: TGTGCCAGTAACCTCGACAGTAACTATGGCTACACCTTC
CDR3: CASNLDSNYGYTF
size: -
V: TRBV19
D: -
J: TRBJ1-2

DNA: TGTGCCAGCAGTTTACTCCGCCCGAACACTGAAGCTTTCTTT
CDR3: CASSLLRPNTEAFF
size: -
V: TRBV12-3/TRBV12-4
D: -
J: TRBJ1-1

DNA: TGTGCCAGCAGCTTAGGGACAGGCCCTAACTATGGCTACACCTTC
CDR3: CASSLGTGPNYGYTF
size: -
V: TRBV7-2
D: TRBD1
J: TRBJ1-2

DNA: TGTGCCAGCAGCCCGGACGGAGCTAATTCACCCCTCCACTTT
CDR3: CASSPDGANSPLHF
size: -
V: TRBV3-1
D: -
J: TRBJ1-6

DNA: TGTGCCAGCAGCGGTCCAGATACGCAGTATTTT
CDR3: CASSGPDTQYF
size: -
V: TRBV25-1
D: -
J: TRBJ2-3

DNA: TGTGCCAGTAGTATTTCGATGAACACTGAAGCTTTCTTT
CDR3: CASSISMNTEAFF
size: once
V: TRBV19
D: -
J: TRBJ1-1

DNA: TGCAGCGTTGAAGGAGGGGCGACCTACGAGCAGTACTTC
CDR3: CSVEGGATYEQYF
size: -
V: TRBV29-1
D: -
J: TRBJ2-7

DNA: TGTGCCAGCAGCCCGACAGGGGGTGGTGAAAAACTGTTTTTT
CDR3: CASSPTGGGEKLFF
size: -
V: TRBV9
D: TRBD1
J: TRBJ1-4

DNA: TGTGCTAGTGGTTTGGTCCCCACAGATACGCAGTATTTT
CDR3: CASGLVPTDTQYF
size: -
V: TRBV12-5
D: -
J: TRBJ2-3

DNA: TGTGCCAGCAGTTACTCTAGGCTGGTAGCGGCCCAAGAGACCCAGTACTTC
CDR3: CASSYSRLVAAQETQYF
size: -
V: TRBV6-2/TRBV6-3
D: -
J: TRBJ2-5

DNA: TGTGCCACCAGCCTGGACAGGGCCATAAGGAATGAGCAGTTCTTC
CDR3: CATSLDRAIRNEQFF
size: -
V: TRBV15
D: TRBD1
J: TRBJ2-1

DNA: TGCGCCAGCAGCCAACGGCCGGGACAGCCAGCTTTCTTT
CDR3: CASSQRPGQPAFF
size: few
V: TRBV4-1
D: TRBD1
J: TRBJ1-1

DNA: TGTGCCAGCAGCGAAACCGGACAGGGGGCTTTTTCACCCCTCCACTTT
CDR3: CASSETGQGAFSPLHF
size: -
V: TRBV2
D: TRBD1
J: TRBJ1-6

DNA: TGTGCCAGCAGCTTCGGGGATTCGGAAGCTTTCTTT
CDR3: CASSFGDSEAFF
size: -
V: TRBV7-9
D: -
J: TRBJ1-1